This TCR beta chain was obtained from a study of T cells in localized non-small cell lung cancer. The study, taken as a whole, reports: The study found T cell clonality highest in uninvolved adjacent lung, above tumor. There was an association of higher blood T cell density with longer overall survival.

On this clone: Its specificity is unknown.

Method: immunoSEQ multiplex PCR; TCRdb's copy keeps in-frame clones and lacks some. The data hold about 26,000 clones, with around 85% observed a single time. Looked up from germline, CDR1 is MDHEN and CDR2 is SYDVKM. CDR3 length: 14 amino acids. V lost 2 bases and J 6 bases, leaving 12 bases between the germline ends. The specimen comprised peripheral blood, sampled before any cancer treatment. V usage is TRBV28 and J usage is TRBJ2-3; D is undetermined. This clonotype was obtained from a female donor older than 55 with stage II squamous cell lung carcinoma. This CDR3 reads CASSLRLRRDTQYF. In DNA form, the CDR3 reads TGTGCCAGCAGTTTAAGACTTCGCAGGGATACGCAGTATTTT. The whole variable domain, filled in from reference TRBV28 and TRBJ2-3, reads DVKVTQSSRYLVKRTGEKVFLECVQDMDHENMFWYRQDPGLGLRLIYFSYDVKMKEKGDIPEGYSVSREKKERFSLILESASTNQTSMYLCASSLRLRRDTQYFGPGTRLTVL.